The 29 T cell receptor beta chains presented below share a single source sample, sequenced in a study of cytomegalovirus exposure and HLA in healthy donors. The primer mix had 60 Vbeta and 13 Jbeta primers. Method: immunoSEQ multiplex PCR; TCRdb's copy keeps in-frame clones and lacks some. The table has approximately 150,000 clones, 71% seen once. Sequencing used PBMCs. The receptors were sampled from a woman under 40 in good health and CMV-seronegative.

The chain recombines TRBV21-1 with TRBJ1-2; TRBD1, the D gene given by the table, was not confirmed from the DNA. TRBV21-1 is reported as a pseudogene. This CDR3 contains 15 residues. The CDR3 loop is CASSKPGQGAPGYTF. CDR3 nucleotides: TGTGCCAGCAGCAAACCGGGACAGGGGGCGCCTGGCTACACCTTC.

This chain uses TRBV7-6 with TRBJ2-7; 12 bases fit TRBD2. CDR1 SGHVS and CDR2 FNYEAQ come from the germline V gene. CDR3 length: 16 amino acids. V lost 0 bases and J lost 6; bases outside the gene matches: 6. The DNA of the CDR3 is TGTGCCAGCAGCTTAGCCGATGGACTAGCGGGGACCGAGCAGTACTTC. Protein product: CASSLADGLAGTEQYF.

The chain links TRBV15 to TRBJ2-2, with TRBD2 matching over 9 bases. The CDR3 consists of 19 residues. V gave up 7 bases and J gave up 3 bases; unmatched junction bases: 18. Germline loops: CDR1 LNHNV, CDR2 YYDKDF (reference sequence). CDR3 sequence: CATKGMVLAREGYTGELFF. The CDR3 bases are TGTGCCACCAAAGGCATGGTTCTGGCGCGGGAGGGTTACACCGGGGAGCTGTTTTTT.

This clone appeared a few times. The chain is built from TRBV5-6 and TRBJ1-4; possibly TRBD1 for D (5 bases). Germline V gene data show CDR1 as SGHDT and CDR2 as YYEEEE. CDR3 length: 13 residues. The ends were cut back, 0 bases at V and 7 bases at J, with 7 bases in the middle. In nucleotides, the CDR3 is TGTGCCAGCAGCTTGGTACAGGCTGAAAAACTGTTTTTT. Translated: CASSLVQAEKLFF.

The chain combines TRBV7-6 with TRBJ1-4; TRBD1 matches 7 bases. Germline values: CDR1 SGHVS, CDR2 FNYEAQ. V lost 0 bases to trimming and J lost 5 bases; unmatched junction nucleotides: 12. CDR3 size: 18 residues. This CDR3 is CASSLAAFHGTENEKLFF. The DNA for the CDR3 is TGTGCCAGCAGCTTAGCCGCCTTTCACGGGACAGAGAATGAAAAACTGTTTTTT. The entire variable domain, with the rest obtained from reference TRBV7-6 and TRBJ1-4, is as follows: GAGVSQSPRYKVTKRGQDVALRCDPISGHVSLYWYRQALGQGPEFLTYFNYEAQQDKSGLPNDRFSAERPEGSISTLTIQRTEQRDSAMYRCASSLAAFHGTENEKLFFGSGTQLSVL.

This clone was seen once. This sequence joins TRBV28 and TRBJ1-5, with D possibly TRBD1 on 5 matching bases. Germline V gene data show CDR1 as MDHEN and CDR2 as SYDVKM. V dropped 10 bases and J dropped 2 bases, with 15 bases sitting between them. The CDR3 loop spans 14 amino acids. The CDR3 protein is CATRTGQGNQPQHF. The CDR3 nucleotides read TGTGCCACCAGAACAGGTCAGGGCAATCAGCCCCAGCATTTT.

In the case of this clone: The sample has other DNA sequences that encode this CDR3 too. The chain combines TRBV27 with TRBJ2-2, with unresolved D. The CDR3 contains 12 residues. Germline CDR1 is MNHEY and CDR2 is SMNVEV (reference sequence). The V end lost 3 bases, the J end lost 6 bases, and 5 bases lay between the germline ends. The CDR3 sequence is CASSLLSGELFF. The CDR3 DNA sequence: TGTGCCAGCAGTTTGCTATCCGGGGAGCTGTTTTTT.

A single count supports this clone. The rearrangement joins TRBV5-1 to TRBJ2-3, with TRBD2 matching over 8 bases. Per the germline V gene, CDR1 is SGHRS and CDR2 is YFSETQ. The length of the CDR3 is 15 residues. J gave up 2 bases and V 4 bases, and 6 bases lay outside the gene matches. CDR3: CASSLGGLDTDTQYF. The CDR3 DNA sequence: TGCGCCAGCAGCCTGGGGGGACTAGACACAGATACGCAGTATTTT.

V usage is TRBV7-2 and J usage is TRBJ2-7; 7 nucleotides align to TRBD2. The germline V gene encodes CDR1 SGHTA and CDR2 FQGNSA. The CDR3 sequence is 16 residues long. With V trimmed by 5 bases and J by 3 bases, 13 bases remained unmatched. The CDR3 reads CASSLVGPGGLYEQYF. The CDR3 bases are TGTGCCAGCAGCCTGGTTGGTCCGGGGGGTCTCTACGAGCAGTACTTC.

The V call is TRBV10-3, the J call TRBJ1-2; D possibly corresponds to TRBD1 (5 bases). Trimming pared 10 bases from V and 4 bases from J, leaving 16 bases between. CDR3 length: 13 residues. Per the germline V gene, CDR1 is ENHRY and CDR2 is SYGVKD. CDR3 DNA sequence: TGTGCCAACTCCGGGACTTCGGGCTATGGCTACACCTTC. Amino acid sequence: CANSGTSGYGYTF.

This sequence joins TRBV5-5 and TRBJ1-5; D ambiguous. CDR3 length: 15 residues. V shed 4 bases and J shed 5 bases, with 16 bases lying between them. The germline V gene encodes CDR1 SGHKS and CDR2 YYEKEE (reference sequence). CDR3 amino acids: CASSPTAIRDQPQHF. CDR3 nucleotides: TGTGCCAGCAGCCCGACGGCAATCCGGGATCAGCCCCAGCATTTT.

The chain uses TRBV6-1 and TRBJ1-1; TRBD1 agrees at 7 bases. Germline assignment: CDR1 MNHNS and CDR2 SASEGT. V lost 7 bases, J lost 1 base, and 6 bases stayed unmatched. This CDR3 is 14 amino acids long. The CDR3 is CASIRGSGNTEAFF. The CDR3 coding sequence is TGTGCCAGCATCAGGGGGTCCGGGAACACTGAAGCTTTCTTT.

The rearrangement joins TRBV6-5 to TRBJ1-2, with 11 bases identical to TRBD1. Losses at the gene ends were 4 bases for V and 4 bases for J; bases not matched to a gene: 5. The CDR3 is 15 amino acids. Germline V gives CDR1 MNHEY, CDR2 SVGAGI. CDR3 DNA: TGTGCCAGCAGTTGGGTAGGGACAGGGGGCTATGGCTACACCTTC. Translated, it gives CASSWVGTGGYGYTF.

This rearrangement joins TRBV19 to TRBJ2-1; TRBD2 matches 14 bases. V dropped 9 bases and J dropped 5; count of bases not matched to a gene: 6. Looked up from germline, CDR1 is LNHDA and CDR2 is SQIVND (reference sequence). The CDR3 covers 15 residues. The CDR3 sequence: CASLGGLAGDNEQFF. The CDR3 region has the DNA TGTGCCAGCCTAGGGGGACTAGCGGGGGACAATGAGCAGTTCTTC.

V usage is TRBV11-1 and J usage is TRBJ2-7; 10 bases are shared with TRBD1. The trim removed 2 bases at V and 2 bases at J, leaving 9 bases unmatched. Per germline, CDR1 SGHAT and CDR2 FQDESV (reference sequence). This CDR3 is built from 17 residues. The CDR3 loop is CASSLTRVGTGAYEQYF. The DNA for the CDR3 is TGTGCCAGCAGCTTAACCCGGGTCGGGACAGGGGCCTACGAGCAGTACTTC.

This clone was found once. V and J are TRBV10-3 and TRBJ2-7, with TRBD1 as a possible D gene (6 bases). There are 17 residues in the CDR3. Germline V gene data show CDR1 as ENHRY and CDR2 as SYGVKD. The V gene lost 3 bases and the J gene lost 5 bases, with 23 bases spanning the gap. This chain's CDR3 is CAISEQNLGHGINEQYF. The CDR3 DNA reads as TGTGCCATCAGTGAACAAAACCTGGGACACGGTATCAACGAGCAGTACTTC.

The table lists this clone with a count of one. The V gene is TRBV6-4, the J gene TRBJ2-6; 9 bases line up with TRBD1. This CDR3 has 16 residues. CDR1 and CDR2 from the germline V gene are MRHNA and SNTAGT. V lost 11 bases and J lost 0; bases outside the gene matches: 8. The CDR3 loop is CAGRTGEFSGANVLTF. Written as DNA, the CDR3 is TGTGCCGGCCGGACAGGGGAATTCTCTGGGGCCAACGTCCTGACTTTC.

This chain links TRBV5-1 with TRBJ2-1; D is perhaps TRBD1 (5 bases). This CDR3 is 13 amino acids long. Trimming shortened V by 4 bases and J by 4 bases, and 9 bases separated the two germline ends. CDR1 and CDR2 (germline): SGHRS, YFSETQ. The CDR3: CASSVDRYNEQFF. The CDR3 coding sequence is TGCGCCAGCAGCGTTGACAGATACAATGAGCAGTTCTTC.

The V and J genes are TRBV29-1 and TRBJ1-2, with 8 bases aligning to TRBD1. J lost 4 bases, V lost 1 base, and 11 bases had no gene match. CDR1 is SQVTM and CDR2 is ANQGSEA in the germline V gene. The CDR3 spans 16 residues. The CDR3 nucleotides read TGCAGCGTTGAAGTGGCTGGGACAGGTTTTGGCTATGGCTACACCTTC. It translates to CSVEVAGTGFGYGYTF.

The chain employs TRBV15 and TRBJ2-5; 10 bases are shared with TRBD2. Near its end, the DNA agrees better with TRBJ2-7, so the J call may be wrong. The CDR3 loop spans 18 amino acids. Germline loops: CDR1 LNHNV, CDR2 YYDKDF (reference sequence). The CDR3 spells CATSRDISGRFSSYEQYF. The CDR3 bases are TGTGCCACCAGCAGAGACATTAGCGGGAGGTTCAGCTCCTACGAGCAGTACTTC.

The sample holds a few counts of this clone. This chain links TRBV9 with TRBJ2-1; TRBD2 might be the D (5 bases). This CDR3 has 16 amino acids. Germline lookup yields CDR1 SGDLS and CDR2 YYNGEE. The germline V and J ends were trimmed by 0 bases and 8 bases, with 18 bases remaining between them. The CDR3 DNA sequence: TGTGCCAGCAGCGTAGGTGGCGTCATGGGAGTCTATGAGCAGTTCTTC. This sequence encodes CASSVGGVMGVYEQFF.

This clone has more than one count but fewer than ten. This chain connects TRBV7-9 to TRBJ2-7; 9 bases are a match to TRBD1. CDR1 and CDR2 from the germline V gene are SEHNR and FQNEAQ (reference sequence). V was pared by 5 bases and J by 2 bases, with 13 bases of the junction left unmatched. CDR3 length equals 17 residues. The CDR3 protein is CASSPFRQGGKTYEQYF. In nucleotides, the CDR3 is TGTGCCAGCAGCCCATTCAGACAGGGGGGAAAGACCTACGAGCAGTACTTC.

This clone was seen only a few times. CDR3: CASSLVTSPSTDTQYF. CDR3 sequence (DNA): TGTGCCAGCAGCTTAGTGACTAGCCCGAGCACAGATACGCAGTATTTT. V is TRBV7-9 and J is TRBJ2-3, with 7 bases fitting TRBD2. Losses at the gene ends were 1 base for V and 0 bases for J; bases not matched to a gene: 4. This CDR3 has 16 amino acids. Germline lookup yields CDR1 SEHNR and CDR2 FQNEAQ (reference sequence).

This clone came up a few times. The chain combines TRBV7-2 with TRBJ2-1, with TRBD2 matching over 10 bases. CDR1 and CDR2 from the germline V gene are SGHTA and FQGNSA. V was pared by 3 bases and J by 16 bases, with 6 bases of the junction left unmatched. The CDR3 loop spans 12 amino acids. This chain's CDR3 is CASSFGLAGDFF. As DNA, the CDR3 is TGTGCCAGCAGCTTCGGGCTAGCGGGAGATTTCTTC. Full variable domain (rest looked up from reference TRBV7-2 and TRBJ2-1): GAGVSQSPSNKVTEKGKDVELRCDPISGHTALYWYRQSLGQGLEFLIYFQGNSAPDKSGLPSDRFSAERTGGSVSTLTIQRTQQEDSAVYLCASSFGLAGDFFGPGTRLTVL.

Only one count was recorded for this clone. The chain uses TRBV4-3 and TRBJ1-2; no clear D. The CDR3 loop spans 14 amino acids. V was clipped by 1 base and J by 4 bases, with 10 bases between them. Looked up from germline, CDR1 is LGHNA and CDR2 is YSLEER. For the CDR3, the DNA is TGCGCCAGCAGCCAAGGGGAGGCGGTCTATGGCTACACCTTC. Its translation is CASSQGEAVYGYTF.

The chain carries TRBV6-5 and TRBJ1-6; D might be TRBD1 (5 bases). Germline loops: CDR1 MNHEY, CDR2 SVGAGI. The CDR3 sequence is 13 residues long. Trimming pared 2 bases from V and 10 bases from J, leaving 9 bases between. CDR3 sequence reads: CASSYVGASPLHF. DNA of the CDR3: TGTGCCAGCAGTTACGTTGGGGCCTCACCCCTCCACTTT.

The chain is built from TRBV30 and TRBJ2-2; D possibly corresponds to TRBD1 (6 bases). The CDR3 is 16 amino acids. CDR1 is GTSNPN and CDR2 is SVGIG in the germline V gene (reference sequence). Trimming removed 0 bases from V and 4 bases from J, with 15 bases in between. The DNA for the CDR3 is TGTGCCTGGAGTGTACGTCTCGGCAGGGGCACCGGGGAGCTGTTTTTT. Protein product: CAWSVRLGRGTGELFF.

This chain joins TRBV5-6 and TRBJ2-7; no clear D gene. This CDR3 is built from 12 residues. Germline V gives CDR1 SGHDT, CDR2 YYEEEE. The ends were cut back, 3 bases at V and 3 bases at J, with 7 bases in the middle. CDR3 protein: CASSSRNYEQYF. The CDR3 DNA sequence: TGTGCCAGCAGCTCCCGTAACTACGAGCAGTACTTC.

CDR3 protein: CSVEDLRGGPDEQYF. As DNA, the CDR3 is TGCAGCGTTGAAGATCTTAGGGGAGGGCCTGATGAGCAGTACTTC. The V and J genes are TRBV29-1 and TRBJ2-7, with 7 positions matching TRBD2. This CDR3 is 15 amino acids long. The germline CDR1 and CDR2 sequences are SQVTM and ANQGSEA. The trim removed 0 bases at V and 7 bases at J, leaving 12 bases unmatched.